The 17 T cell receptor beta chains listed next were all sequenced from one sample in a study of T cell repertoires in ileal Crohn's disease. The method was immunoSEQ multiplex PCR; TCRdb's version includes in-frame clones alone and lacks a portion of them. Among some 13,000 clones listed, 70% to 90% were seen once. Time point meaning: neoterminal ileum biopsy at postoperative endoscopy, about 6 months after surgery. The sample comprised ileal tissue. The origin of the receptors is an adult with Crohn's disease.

CDR3 residues: CASSPGTGATNTEAFF. The CDR3 coding sequence is TGCGCCAGCAGCCCTGGGACAGGGGCGACGAACACTGAAGCTTTCTTT. V gene TRBV5-1 combines with J gene TRBJ1-1; 10 bases fit TRBD1. V lost 4 bases, J lost 1 base, and 7 bases stayed unmatched. The V gene's germline CDR1 is SGHRS and CDR2 YFSETQ. The CDR3 has 16 residues.

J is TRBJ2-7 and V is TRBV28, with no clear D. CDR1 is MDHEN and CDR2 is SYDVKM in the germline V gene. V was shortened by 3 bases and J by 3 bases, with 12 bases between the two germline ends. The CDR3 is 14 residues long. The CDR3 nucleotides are TGTGCCAGCAGTTTGTCAGGCAACAGCTACGAGCAGTACTTC. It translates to CASSLSGNSYEQYF. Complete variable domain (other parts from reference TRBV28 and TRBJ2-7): DVKVTQSSRYLVKRTGEKVFLECVQDMDHENMFWYRQDPGLGLRLIYFSYDVKMKEKGDIPEGYSVSREKKERFSLILESASTNQTSMYLCASSLSGNSYEQYFGPGTRLTVT.

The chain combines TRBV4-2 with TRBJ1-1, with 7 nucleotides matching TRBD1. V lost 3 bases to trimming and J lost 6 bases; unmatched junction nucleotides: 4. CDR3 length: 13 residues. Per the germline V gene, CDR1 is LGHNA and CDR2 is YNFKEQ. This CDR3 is CASSHLQGPEAFF. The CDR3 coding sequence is TGTGCCAGCAGCCACCTACAGGGGCCTGAAGCTTTCTTT.

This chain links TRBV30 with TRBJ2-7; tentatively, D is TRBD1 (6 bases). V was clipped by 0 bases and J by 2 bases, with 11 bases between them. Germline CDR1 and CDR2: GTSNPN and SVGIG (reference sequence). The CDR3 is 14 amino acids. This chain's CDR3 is CAWSVQGPAYEQYF. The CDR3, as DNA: TGTGCCTGGAGTGTTCAGGGGCCAGCCTACGAGCAGTACTTC.

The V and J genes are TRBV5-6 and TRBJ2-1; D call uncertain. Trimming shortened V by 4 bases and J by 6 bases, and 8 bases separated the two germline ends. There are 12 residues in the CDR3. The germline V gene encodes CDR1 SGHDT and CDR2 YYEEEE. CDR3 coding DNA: TGTGCCAGCAGCCGTAGCATCAATGAGCAGTTCTTC. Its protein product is CASSRSINEQFF. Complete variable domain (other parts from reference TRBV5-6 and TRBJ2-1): DAGVTQSPTHLIKTRGQQVTLRCSPKSGHDTVSWYQQALGQGPQFIFQYYEEEERQRGNFPDRFSGHQFPNYSSELNVNALLLGDSALYLCASSRSINEQFFGPGTRLTVL.

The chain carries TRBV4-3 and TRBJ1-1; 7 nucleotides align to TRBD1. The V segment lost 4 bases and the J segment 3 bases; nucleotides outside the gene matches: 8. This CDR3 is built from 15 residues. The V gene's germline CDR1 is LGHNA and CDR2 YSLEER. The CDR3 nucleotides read TGCGCCAGCAGCCGTTCCGAAGACAGGGACACTGAAGCTTTCTTT. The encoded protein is CASSRSEDRDTEAFF.

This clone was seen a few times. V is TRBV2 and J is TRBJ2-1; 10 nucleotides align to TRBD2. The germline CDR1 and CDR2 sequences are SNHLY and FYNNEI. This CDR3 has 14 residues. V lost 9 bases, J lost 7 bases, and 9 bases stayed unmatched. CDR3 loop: CARATSGTSNEQFF. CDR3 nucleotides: TGTGCCAGAGCAACTAGCGGGACAAGTAATGAGCAGTTCTTC.

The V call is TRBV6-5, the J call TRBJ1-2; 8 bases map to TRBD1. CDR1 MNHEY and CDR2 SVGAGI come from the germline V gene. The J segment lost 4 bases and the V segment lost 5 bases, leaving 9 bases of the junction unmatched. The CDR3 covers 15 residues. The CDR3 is CASSRYGQGGYGYTF. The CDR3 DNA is TGTGCCAGCAGTCGTTATGGACAGGGCGGCTATGGCTACACCTTC.

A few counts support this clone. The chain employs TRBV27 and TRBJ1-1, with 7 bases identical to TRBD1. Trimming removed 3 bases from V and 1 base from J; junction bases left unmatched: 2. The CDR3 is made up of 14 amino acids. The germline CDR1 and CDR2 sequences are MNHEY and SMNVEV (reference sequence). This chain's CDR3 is CASSFRQGNTEAFF. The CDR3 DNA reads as TGTGCCAGCAGTTTCCGACAGGGGAACACTGAAGCTTTCTTT.

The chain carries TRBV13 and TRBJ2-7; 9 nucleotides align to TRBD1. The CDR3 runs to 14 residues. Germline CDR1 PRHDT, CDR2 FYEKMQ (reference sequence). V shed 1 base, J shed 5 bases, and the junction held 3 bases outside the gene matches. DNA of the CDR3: TGTGCCAGCAGCTTAGTAGGGACAGGGAACGAGCAGTACTTC. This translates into CASSLVGTGNEQYF.

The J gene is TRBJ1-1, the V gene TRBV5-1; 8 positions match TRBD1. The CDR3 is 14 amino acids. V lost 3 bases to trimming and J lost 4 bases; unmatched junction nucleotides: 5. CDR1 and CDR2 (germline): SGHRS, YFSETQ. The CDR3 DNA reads TGCGCCAGCAGCTCGACAGGGGCCAGCACTGAAGCTTTCTTT. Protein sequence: CASSSTGASTEAFF.

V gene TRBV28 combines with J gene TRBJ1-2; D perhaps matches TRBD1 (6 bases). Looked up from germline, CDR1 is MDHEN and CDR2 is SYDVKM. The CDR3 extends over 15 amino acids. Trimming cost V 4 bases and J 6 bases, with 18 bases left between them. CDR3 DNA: TGTGCCAGCAGTTCCCCCCTAACAGGGAACCATGGCTACACCTTC. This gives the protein CASSSPLTGNHGYTF.

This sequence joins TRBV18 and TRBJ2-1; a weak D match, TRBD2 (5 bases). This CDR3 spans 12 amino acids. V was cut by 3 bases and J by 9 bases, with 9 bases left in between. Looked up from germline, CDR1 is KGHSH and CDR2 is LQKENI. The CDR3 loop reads CASSPTKGEQFF. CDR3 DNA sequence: TGTGCCAGCTCACCGACTAAGGGTGAGCAGTTCTTC.

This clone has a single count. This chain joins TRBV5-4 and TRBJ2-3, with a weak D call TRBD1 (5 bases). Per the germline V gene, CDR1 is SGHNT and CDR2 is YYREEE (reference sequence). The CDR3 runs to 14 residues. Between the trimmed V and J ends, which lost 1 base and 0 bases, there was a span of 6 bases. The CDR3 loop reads CASSLKGSTDTQYF. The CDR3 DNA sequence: TGTGCCAGCAGCTTGAAGGGGAGCACAGATACGCAGTATTTT.

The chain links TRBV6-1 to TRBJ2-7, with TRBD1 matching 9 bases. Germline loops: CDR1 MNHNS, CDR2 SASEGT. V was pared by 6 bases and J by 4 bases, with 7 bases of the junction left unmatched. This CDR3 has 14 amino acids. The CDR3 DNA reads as TGTGCCAGCAGAGTTAGACAGGGGGTTTACGAGCAGTACTTC. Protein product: CASRVRQGVYEQYF.

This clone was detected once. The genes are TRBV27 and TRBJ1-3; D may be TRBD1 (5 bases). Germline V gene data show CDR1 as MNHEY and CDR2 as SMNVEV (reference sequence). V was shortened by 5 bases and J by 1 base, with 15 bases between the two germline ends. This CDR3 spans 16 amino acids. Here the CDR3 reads CASSRTPPGSGNTIYF. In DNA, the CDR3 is TGTGCCAGCAGTCGGACACCCCCCGGATCTGGAAACACCATATATTTT.

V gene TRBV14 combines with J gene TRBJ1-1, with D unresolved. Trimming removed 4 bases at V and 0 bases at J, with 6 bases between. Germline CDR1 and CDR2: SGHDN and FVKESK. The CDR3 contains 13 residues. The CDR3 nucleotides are TGTGCCAGCAGCCCGGGTATGAACACTGAAGCTTTCTTT. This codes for CASSPGMNTEAFF.